The clone carrying this T cell receptor beta chain was recorded many times. Its antigen is unidentified. CDR1 and CDR2 from the germline V gene are KGHSH and LQKENI. Trimming removed 3 bases from V and 2 bases from J, with 13 bases in between. The CDR3 has 15 amino acids. TCRdb re-derived calls from the 5' RACE reads in MiXCR, one entry per CDR3 protein. Of around 100,000 distinct CDR3 sequences in the sample, under 4.5% were seen once. The data are from a study of spatial heterogeneity in lung cancer. Findings and caveats of the study: Ubiquitous and regional expanded TCR counts mirrored ubiquitous and regional nonsynonymous mutation counts, respectively. Within tumors, counts of expanded alpha and beta TCRs tracked tumor mutation counts.

Time point defined: sample taken at primary tumor resection. Whole RNA obtained from tumor, nontumor lung or frozen PBMC underwent sequencing without sorting. The specimen comprised lung tumor tissue, sampled at surgery. The TCR sequence derives from a male donor with early-stage non-small cell lung cancer. The chain joins TRBV18 to TRBJ1-2, with a possible D match to TRBD1 (5 bases). The CDR3 bases are TGTGCCAGCTCACCCTCAAACAGGCCAAACTATGGCTACACCTTC. This translates into CASSPSNRPNYGYTF.